A few counts support the clone carrying this T cell receptor (beta chain). Its matching antigen is unknown. This specimen belongs to a study of early T cells in non-severe SARS-CoV-2 infection. Study summary: Chains were unpaired, as sequencing was done on bulk RNA from unsorted whole blood. Findings and limits, study-wide: VDJdb matches were skewed toward anti-spike CD8 T cell responses.

The CDR3 spans 14 residues. Germline lookup yields CDR1 DFQATT and CDR2 SNEGSKA (reference sequence). Between the trimmed V and J ends, which lost 2 bases and 4 bases, there was a span of 9 bases. Unique molecular identifiers (one per individual cDNA molecule) were attached. TCRdb processed the 5' RACE reads anew with MiXCR; each CDR3 protein has one entry. The data contain 71,000 or so distinct CDR3 sequences, roughly an eighth of them singletons. Sequencing was performed on whole blood. V usage is TRBV20-1 and J usage is TRBJ2-6; possibly TRBD1 for D (6 bases). The TCR sequence derives from an adult who was a healthcare worker with PCR-confirmed SARS-CoV-2 infection or an uninfected control (not recorded which). The CDR3 protein is CSARHRAGANVLTF. The DNA of the CDR3 is TGCAGTGCTAGACACAGGGCCGGGGCCAACGTCCTGACTTTC.